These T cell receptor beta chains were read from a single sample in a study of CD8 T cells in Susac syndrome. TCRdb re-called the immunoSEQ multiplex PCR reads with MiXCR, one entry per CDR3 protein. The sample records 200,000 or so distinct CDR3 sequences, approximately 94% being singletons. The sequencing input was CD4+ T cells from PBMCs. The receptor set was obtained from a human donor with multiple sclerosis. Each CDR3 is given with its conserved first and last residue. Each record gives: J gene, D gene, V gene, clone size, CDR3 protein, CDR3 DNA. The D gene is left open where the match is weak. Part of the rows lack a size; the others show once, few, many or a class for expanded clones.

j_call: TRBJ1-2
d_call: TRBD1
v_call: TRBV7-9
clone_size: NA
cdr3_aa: CASSLTHGQGGIGYTF
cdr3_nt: TGTGCCAGCAGCTTGACCCACGGACAGGGGGGGATCGGCTACACCTTC

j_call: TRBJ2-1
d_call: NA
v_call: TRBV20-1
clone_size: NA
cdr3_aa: CSVKVTVGPTEFF
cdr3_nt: TGCAGTGTTAAAGTCACAGTGGGGCCAACGGAGTTCTTC

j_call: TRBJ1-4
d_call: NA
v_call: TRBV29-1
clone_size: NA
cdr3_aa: CSVEAGREGEKLFF
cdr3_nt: TGCAGCGTTGAAGCGGGCAGGGAGGGCGAAAAACTGTTTTTT

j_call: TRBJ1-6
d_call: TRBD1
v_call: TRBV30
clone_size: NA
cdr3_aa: CAWDREHSPLHF
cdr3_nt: TGTGCCTGGGACAGGGAGCATTCACCCCTCCACTTT

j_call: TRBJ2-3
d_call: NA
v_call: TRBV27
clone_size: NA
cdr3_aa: CASSLWTPRRGRTDTQYF
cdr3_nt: TGTGCCAGCAGTTTATGGACTCCGCGACGGGGAAGAACAGATACGCAGTATTTT

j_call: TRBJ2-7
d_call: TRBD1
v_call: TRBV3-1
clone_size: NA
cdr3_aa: CASSQGGTGGEQYF
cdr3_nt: TGTGCCAGCAGCCAAGGAGGGACAGGAGGCGAGCAGTACTTC

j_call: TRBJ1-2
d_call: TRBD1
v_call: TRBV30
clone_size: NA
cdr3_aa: CAWSSGGSYGYTF
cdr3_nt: TGTGCCTGGAGTTCAGGGGGCAGCTATGGCTACACCTTC

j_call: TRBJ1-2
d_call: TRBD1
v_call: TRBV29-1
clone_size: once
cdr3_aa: CSVGQGGGYTF
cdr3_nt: TGCAGCGTGGGACAGGGAGGTGGCTACACCTTC

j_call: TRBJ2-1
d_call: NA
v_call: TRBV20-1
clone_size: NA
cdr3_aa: CSAQTPSSYNEQFF
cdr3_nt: TGCAGTGCGCAGACACCAAGCTCCTACAATGAGCAGTTCTTC

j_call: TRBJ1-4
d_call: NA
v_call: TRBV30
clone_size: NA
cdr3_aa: CAWSGGRGTNEKLFF
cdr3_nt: TGTGCCTGGAGTGGCGGGAGGGGGACCAATGAAAAACTGTTTTTT

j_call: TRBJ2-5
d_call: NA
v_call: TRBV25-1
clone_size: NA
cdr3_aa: CASSRESDRQETQYF
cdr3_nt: TGTGCCAGCAGCCGGGAATCTGACAGGCAAGAGACCCAGTACTTC

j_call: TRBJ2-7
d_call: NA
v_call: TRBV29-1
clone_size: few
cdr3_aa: CSVSLTLPDSPAYEQYF
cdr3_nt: TGCAGCGTCTCCTTAACCCTACCGGACAGCCCTGCCTACGAGCAGTACTTC

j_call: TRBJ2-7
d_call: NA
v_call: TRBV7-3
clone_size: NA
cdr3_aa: CASSLNGGYPYEQYF
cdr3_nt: TGTGCCAGCAGCTTAAATGGGGGTTATCCCTACGAGCAGTACTTC

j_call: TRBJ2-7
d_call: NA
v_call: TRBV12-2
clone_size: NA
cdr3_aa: CASRLLTETYEQYF
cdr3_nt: TGTGCAAGTCGCCTCCTTACAGAGACCTACGAGCAGTACTTC

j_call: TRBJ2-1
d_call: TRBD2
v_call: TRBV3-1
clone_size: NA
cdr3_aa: CASSEGLAGGLQFF
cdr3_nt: TGTGCCAGCAGCGAGGGACTAGCGGGCGGCCTGCAGTTCTTC

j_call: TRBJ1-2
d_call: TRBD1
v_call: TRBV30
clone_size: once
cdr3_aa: CAWSRDRENYGYTF
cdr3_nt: TGTGCCTGGAGCCGGGACAGGGAAAACTATGGCTACACCTTC

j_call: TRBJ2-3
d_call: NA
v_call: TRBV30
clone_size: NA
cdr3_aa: CAWSVQASTDTQYF
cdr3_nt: TGTGCCTGGAGTGTACAGGCTAGCACAGATACGCAGTATTTT

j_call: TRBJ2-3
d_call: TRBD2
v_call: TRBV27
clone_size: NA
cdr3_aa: CASSTKAGAYTDTQYF
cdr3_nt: TGTGCCAGCAGTACGAAAGCGGGGGCTTACACAGATACGCAGTATTTT

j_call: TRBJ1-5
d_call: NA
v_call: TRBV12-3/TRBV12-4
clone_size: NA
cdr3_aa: CASSPSGDRQASHF
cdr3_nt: TGTGCCAGCAGTCCTAGTGGGGACCGACAGGCCTCGCATTTT

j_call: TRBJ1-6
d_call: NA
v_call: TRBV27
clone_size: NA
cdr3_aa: CASSLWGADSPLHF
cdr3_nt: TGTGCCAGCAGTTTATGGGGGGCGGATTCACCCCTCCACTTT

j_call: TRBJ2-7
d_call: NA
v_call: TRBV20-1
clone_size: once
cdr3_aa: CSASQGVHYEQYF
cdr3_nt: TGCAGTGCTAGTCAAGGGGTCCACTACGAGCAGTACTTC

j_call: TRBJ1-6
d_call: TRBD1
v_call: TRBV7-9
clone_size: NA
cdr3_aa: CASSLGPGGSPLHF
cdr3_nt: TGTGCCAGCAGCTTAGGGCCAGGGGGTTCACCCCTCCACTTT

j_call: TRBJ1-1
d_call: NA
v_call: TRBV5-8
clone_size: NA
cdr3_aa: CASSTGRAEAFF
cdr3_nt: TGTGCCAGCAGCACGGGACGCGCCGAAGCTTTCTTT

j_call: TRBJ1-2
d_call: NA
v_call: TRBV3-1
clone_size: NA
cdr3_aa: CASSQDLSYGYTF
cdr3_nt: TGTGCCAGCAGCCAAGATTTAAGCTATGGCTACACCTTC

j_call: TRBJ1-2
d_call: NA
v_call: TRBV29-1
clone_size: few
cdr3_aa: CSVEGQSYGYTF
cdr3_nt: TGCAGCGTTGAAGGTCAGAGCTATGGCTACACCTTC

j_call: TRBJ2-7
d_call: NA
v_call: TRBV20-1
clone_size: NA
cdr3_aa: CSATNRDTGKVGYEQYF
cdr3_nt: TGCAGTGCAACAAACCGGGACACCGGGAAGGTTGGTTACGAGCAGTACTTC

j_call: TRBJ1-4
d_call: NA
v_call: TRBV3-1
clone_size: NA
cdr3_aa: CASSNNVLWGEKLFF
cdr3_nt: TGTGCCAGCAGCAACAACGTTCTCTGGGGTGAAAAACTGTTTTTT

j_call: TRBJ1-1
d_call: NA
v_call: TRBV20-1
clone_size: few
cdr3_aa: CSAGSGDTEAFF
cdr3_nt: TGCAGTGCGGGCAGTGGGGACACTGAAGCTTTCTTT

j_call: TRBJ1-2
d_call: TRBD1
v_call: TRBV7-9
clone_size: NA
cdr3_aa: CASSQATGGIYGYTF
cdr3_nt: TGTGCCAGCAGCCAGGCGACAGGGGGCATCTATGGCTACACCTTC

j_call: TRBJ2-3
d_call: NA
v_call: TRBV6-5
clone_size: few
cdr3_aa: CASSDSRASTDTQYF
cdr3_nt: TGTGCCAGCAGCGACTCTAGAGCAAGCACAGATACGCAGTATTTT

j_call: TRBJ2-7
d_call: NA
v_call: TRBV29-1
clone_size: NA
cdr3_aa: CSVARGFYEQYF
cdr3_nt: TGCAGCGTTGCTCGGGGTTTCTACGAGCAGTACTTC

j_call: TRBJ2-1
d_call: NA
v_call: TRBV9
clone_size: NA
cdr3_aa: CASSVVPGAYNEQFF
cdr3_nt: TGTGCCAGCAGCGTAGTACCGGGGGCCTACAATGAGCAGTTCTTC

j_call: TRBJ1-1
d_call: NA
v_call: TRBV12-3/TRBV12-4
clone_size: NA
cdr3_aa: CASSLGAVNTEAFF
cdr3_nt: TGTGCCAGCAGTTTGGGGGCAGTGAACACTGAAGCTTTCTTT

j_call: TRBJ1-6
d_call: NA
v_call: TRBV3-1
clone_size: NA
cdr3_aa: CASSHRGNNSPLHF
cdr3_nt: TGTGCCAGCAGCCATCGAGGGAATAATTCACCCCTCCACTTT

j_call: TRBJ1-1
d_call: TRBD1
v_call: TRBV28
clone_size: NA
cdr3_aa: CASSNRGPGTEAFF
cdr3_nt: TGTGCCAGCAGTAACAGGGGCCCCGGCACTGAAGCTTTCTTT

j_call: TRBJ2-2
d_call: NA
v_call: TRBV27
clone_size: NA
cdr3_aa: CASRSFLRTINTGELFF
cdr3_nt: TGTGCCAGCAGATCTTTCCTTAGGACCATAAACACCGGGGAGCTGTTTTTT

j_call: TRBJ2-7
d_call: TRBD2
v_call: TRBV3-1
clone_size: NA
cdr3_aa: CASSQDSSGDYEQYF
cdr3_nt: TGTGCCAGCAGCCAAGATTCAAGCGGGGACTACGAGCAGTACTTC

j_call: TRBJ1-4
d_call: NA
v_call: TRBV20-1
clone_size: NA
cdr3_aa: CSVTTGGTNEKLFF
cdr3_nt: TGCAGTGTAACGACAGGAGGAACTAATGAAAAACTGTTTTTT

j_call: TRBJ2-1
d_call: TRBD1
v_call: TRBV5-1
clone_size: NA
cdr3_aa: CASSLEQGAYNEQFF
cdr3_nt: TGCGCCAGCAGCTTGGAACAGGGGGCCTACAATGAGCAGTTCTTC

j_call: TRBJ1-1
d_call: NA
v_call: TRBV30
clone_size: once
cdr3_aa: CAWSVLGLGGTEAFF
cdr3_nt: TGTGCCTGGAGTGTACTTGGGCTTGGAGGCACTGAAGCTTTCTTT

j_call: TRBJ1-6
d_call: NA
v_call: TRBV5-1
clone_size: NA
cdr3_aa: CASSLGPGNSPLHF
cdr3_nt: TGCGCCAGCAGCTTGGGACCGGGTAATTCACCCCTCCACTTT

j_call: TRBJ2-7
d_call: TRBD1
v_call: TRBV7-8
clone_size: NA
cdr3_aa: CASSETGRTGAYEQYF
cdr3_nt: TGTGCCAGCAGCGAAACGGGGCGGACAGGGGCCTACGAGCAGTACTTC

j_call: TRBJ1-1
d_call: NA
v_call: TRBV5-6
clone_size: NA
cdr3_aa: CASSLLNRDGRTEAFF
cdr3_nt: TGTGCCAGCAGCTTGCTTAACCGGGACGGGCGAACTGAAGCTTTCTTT

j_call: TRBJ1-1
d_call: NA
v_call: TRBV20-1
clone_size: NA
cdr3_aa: CSARLTGGSEAFF
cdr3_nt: TGCAGTGCTAGACTTACAGGAGGCTCTGAAGCTTTCTTT

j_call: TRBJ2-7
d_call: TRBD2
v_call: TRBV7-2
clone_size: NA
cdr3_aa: CASSSGGARRSYEQYF
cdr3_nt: TGTGCCAGCAGTTCCGGGGGGGCCAGGCGTTCCTACGAGCAGTACTTC

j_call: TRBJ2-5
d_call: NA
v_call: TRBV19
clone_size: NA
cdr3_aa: CASRGNGETQYF
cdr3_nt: TGTGCCAGTAGGGGGAACGGAGAGACCCAGTACTTC

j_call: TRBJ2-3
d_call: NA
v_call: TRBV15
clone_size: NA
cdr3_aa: CATSLGRGRARDTQYF
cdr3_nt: TGTGCCACCAGTCTCGGAAGGGGTAGGGCGAGAGATACGCAGTATTTT

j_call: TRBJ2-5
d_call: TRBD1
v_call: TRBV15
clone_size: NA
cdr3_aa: CATSWDRGLYQETQYF
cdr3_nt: TGTGCCACCAGCTGGGACAGGGGGTTGTATCAAGAGACCCAGTACTTC

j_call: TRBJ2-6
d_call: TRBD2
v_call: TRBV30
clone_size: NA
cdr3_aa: CAWSQTGGASGANVLTF
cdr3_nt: TGTGCCTGGAGTCAAACGGGGGGGGCTTCTGGGGCCAACGTCCTGACTTTC

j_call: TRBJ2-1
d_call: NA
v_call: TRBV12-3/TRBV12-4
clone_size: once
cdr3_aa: CASSLAVSSYNEQFF
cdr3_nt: TGTGCCAGCAGTTTGGCTGTGAGCTCCTACAATGAGCAGTTCTTC

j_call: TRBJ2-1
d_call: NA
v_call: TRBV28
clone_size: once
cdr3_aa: CASSLRRGLPEFF
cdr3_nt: TGTGCCAGCAGTTTAAGGCGGGGACTCCCAGAGTTCTTC

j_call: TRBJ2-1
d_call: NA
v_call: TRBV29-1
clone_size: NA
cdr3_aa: CSVSSASYNEQFF
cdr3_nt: TGCAGCGTCTCTAGCGCTTCCTACAATGAGCAGTTCTTC